This is a list of T cell receptor beta chains from one sample in a study of blood T cell repertoires in COVID-19. TCRdb's table, derived via immunoSEQ multiplex PCR, lists solely in-frame clones and lacks some. The table records some 460,000 clones, about 90% of them present only once. Specimen: PBMCs or T cells enriched from blood (not recorded which). Every receptor here comes from a woman younger than 30 with acute COVID-19. CDR3s include the opening cysteine and the closing phenylalanine or tryptophan. A D gene is named only where the DNA matches it firmly. Size is omitted from some rows. Given values are once, few, many or a class for expanded clones.

>TRBV30|TRBJ2-7|NA|NA
CASGTRATEQYF
TGTGCCTCCGGGACAAGGGCGACCGAGCAGTACTTC
>TRBV6-2/TRBV6-3|TRBJ1-2|NA|TRBD1
CASSYSSPGQGTYGYTF
TGTGCCAGCAGTTACTCCTCCCCGGGACAGGGAACCTATGGCTACACCTTC
>TRBV27|TRBJ2-2|NA|TRBD2
CASQAGGLVTGELFF
TGTGCCAGCCAAGCGGGAGGCCTTGTAACCGGGGAGCTGTTTTTT
>TRBV19|TRBJ1-3|NA|NA
CATINLRSASGNTIYF
TGTGCCACCATAAACCTCAGAAGCGCTTCGGGAAACACCATATATTTT
>TRBV12-3/TRBV12-4|TRBJ1-2|NA|NA
CASSLGGAYGYTF
TGTGCCAGCAGTTTAGGAGGAGCATATGGCTACACCTTC
>TRBV2|TRBJ1-6|NA|NA
CASSEALGGAGSPLHF
TGTGCCAGCAGTGAAGCGCTCGGAGGGGCCGGTTCACCCCTCCACTTT
>TRBV7-9|TRBJ2-7|NA|TRBD1
CASSHRGETYEQYF
TGTGCCAGCAGTCACAGGGGTGAAACCTACGAGCAGTACTTC
>TRBV2|TRBJ2-7|few|NA
CASRAGAGYEQYF
TGTGCCAGCAGGGCAGGGGCAGGCTACGAGCAGTACTTC
>TRBV19|TRBJ1-6|few|NA
CASSSRDSPLHF
TGTGCCAGTAGCTCGCGAGATTCACCCCTCCACTTT
>TRBV9|TRBJ2-7|NA|TRBD2
CASSEGVRGSSGSLVPEQYF
TGTGCCAGCAGCGAGGGGGTAAGGGGGAGTAGCGGGAGCTTGGTTCCCGAGCAGTACTTC
>TRBV5-6|TRBJ1-6|NA|NA
CASSLDRVNSPLHF
TGTGCCAGCAGCTTGGACAGGGTAAATTCACCCCTCCACTTT
>TRBV3-1/TRBV3-2|TRBJ1-2|many|TRBD1
CASSPTGNGYTF
TGTGCCAGCAGCCCGACAGGGAATGGCTACACCTTC
>TRBV28|TRBJ2-7|few|NA
CASSSVLASTLYEQYF
TGTGCCAGCAGTTCCGTTCTAGCGTCCACGCTCTACGAGCAGTACTTC
>TRBV7-9|TRBJ1-2|NA|NA
CASSLELGAQGYTF
TGTGCCAGCAGCTTAGAGCTGGGGGCGCAAGGCTACACCTTC
>TRBV19|TRBJ1-1|NA|TRBD1
CASNSGGTEAFF
TGTGCCAGTAATTCAGGGGGCACTGAAGCTTTCTTT
>TRBV5-4|TRBJ1-2|NA|TRBD1
CASSWTGKEGGYTF
TGTGCCAGCAGCTGGACAGGGAAGGAGGGGGGCTACACCTTC
>TRBV3-1/TRBV3-2|TRBJ1-1|NA|TRBD1
CASTPWTGNTEAFF
TGTGCCAGCACCCCCTGGACAGGGAACACTGAAGCTTTCTTT
>TRBV5-6|TRBJ2-7|NA|NA
CASSLTTSYEQYF
TGTGCCAGCAGCCTGACCACTAGTTACGAGCAGTACTTC
>TRBV5-1|TRBJ2-7|NA|TRBD1
CASSLGGRTGPYEQYF
TGCGCCAGCAGCTTGGGGGGGCGGACAGGGCCCTACGAGCAGTACTTC
>TRBV2|TRBJ1-1|NA|NA
CASSEAWGGGEAFF
TGTGCCAGCAGTGAAGCCTGGGGAGGGGGTGAAGCTTTCTTT
>TRBV6-9|TRBJ2-7|NA|NA
CASSSWTETYEQYF
TGTGCCAGCAGTTCCTGGACAGAGACCTACGAGCAGTACTTC
>TRBV11-2|TRBJ2-1|NA|TRBD2
CASSLMAGGPTGQFF
TGTGCCAGCAGCTTAATGGCGGGGGGGCCAACCGGGCAGTTCTTC
>TRBV4-1|TRBJ1-1|NA|TRBD1
CASSTGTGLTEAFF
TGCGCCAGCAGCACCGGGACAGGGCTAACTGAAGCTTTCTTT
>TRBV7-8|TRBJ2-5|NA|TRBD2
CASSLVRLAGTKETQYF
TGTGCCAGCAGCTTAGTCCGGCTAGCGGGGACGAAAGAGACCCAGTACTTC
>TRBV7-2|TRBJ2-5|NA|NA
CASSLGGRETQYF
TGTGCCAGCAGCTTAGGGGGGCGAGAGACCCAGTACTTC
>TRBV7-3|TRBJ1-1|NA|NA
CASSLQGMNTEAFF
TGTGCCAGCAGCTTACAGGGCATGAACACTGAAGCTTTCTTT
>TRBV2|TRBJ2-1|NA|NA
CASSEARGGNNEQFF
TGTGCCAGCAGTGAGGCGCGAGGCGGTAACAATGAGCAGTTCTTC
>TRBV27|TRBJ1-2|NA|NA
CASSLSGGGPTFPPYGYTF
TGTGCCAGCAGTTTAAGTGGCGGGGGGCCCACGTTTCCTCCCTATGGCTACACCTTC
>TRBV18|TRBJ1-5|NA|TRBD1
CASSPGTVYQPQHF
TGTGCCAGCTCACCTGGGACAGTTTACCAGCCCCAGCATTTT
>TRBV20-1|TRBJ1-5|NA|TRBD1
CSASSRGEVQPQHF
TGCAGTGCTAGTTCCAGGGGGGAGGTTCAGCCCCAGCATTTT
>TRBV10-3|TRBJ2-1|NA|NA
CAITRDFNNEQFF
TGTGCCATCACCCGGGACTTCAACAATGAGCAGTTCTTC
>TRBV5-5|TRBJ1-2|NA|NA
CASSLSPGNYGYTF
TGTGCCAGCAGCTTGTCACCAGGAAACTATGGCTACACCTTC
>TRBV5-1|TRBJ2-3|NA|TRBD1
CASSQADRRTDTQYF
TGCGCCAGCAGCCAGGCGGACAGGCGCACAGATACGCAGTATTTT
>TRBV9|TRBJ2-5|NA|TRBD2
CASSVRERGRDLQETQYF
TGTGCCAGCAGCGTTCGAGAGCGGGGCCGAGACCTCCAAGAGACCCAGTACTTC
>TRBV2|TRBJ1-5|NA|TRBD1
CASRSDRERQPQHF
TGTGCCAGCAGATCGGACAGGGAGAGACAGCCCCAGCATTTT
>TRBV6-5|TRBJ2-7|few|TRBD2
CASSWGLAALGDEQYF
TGTGCCAGCAGTTGGGGACTAGCGGCCCTCGGCGACGAGCAGTACTTC
>TRBV10-2|TRBJ2-5|NA|TRBD1
CATGGTGGETQYF
TGCGCCACAGGGGGGACAGGGGGAGAGACCCAGTACTTC
>TRBV27|TRBJ1-1|NA|NA
CASSLGQIDFMNTEAFF
TGTGCCAGCAGTTTAGGACAGATCGATTTTATGAACACTGAAGCTTTCTTT
>TRBV9|TRBJ2-7|NA|NA
CASSVGADSYEQYF
TGTGCCAGCAGCGTGGGAGCCGATTCCTACGAGCAGTACTTC
>TRBV9|TRBJ2-2|once|NA
CASSARENTGELFF
TGTGCCAGCAGCGCCAGGGAGAACACCGGGGAGCTGTTTTTT
>TRBV9|TRBJ2-3|NA|TRBD2
CASSKTSMFSDTQYF
TGTGCCAGCAGCAAGACTAGCATGTTTTCAGATACGCAGTATTTT
>TRBV29-1|TRBJ1-2|NA|TRBD1
CSVGGRDREGYGYTF
TGCAGCGTTGGGGGCCGGGACAGGGAAGGCTATGGCTACACCTTC
>TRBV6-5|TRBJ2-7|NA|TRBD1
CASSYGRDRVYEQYF
TGTGCCAGCAGTTACGGTCGGGACAGGGTTTACGAGCAGTACTTC
>TRBV28|TRBJ1-2|NA|NA
CASSSRRYGYTF
TGTGCCAGCAGCTCCCGTAGATATGGCTACACCTTC
>TRBV6-5|TRBJ1-1|NA|TRBD1
CASRADRVVNTEAFF
TGTGCCAGCAGGGCCGACAGGGTCGTGAACACTGAAGCTTTCTTT
>TRBV2|TRBJ1-1|NA|TRBD1
CASISGTGNTEAFF
TGTGCCAGCATTTCCGGGACAGGGAACACTGAAGCTTTCTTT
>TRBV9|TRBJ2-3|NA|NA
CASSVLQNTDTQYF
TGTGCCAGCAGCGTTTTACAGAACACAGATACGCAGTATTTT
>TRBV5-5|TRBJ2-7|NA|TRBD1
CASSGRTGQGEYEQYF
TGTGCCAGCAGCGGGAGAACGGGACAGGGGGAGTACGAGCAGTACTTC
>TRBV11-1|TRBJ2-2|NA|TRBD1
CASRLRGTDSGELFF
TGTGCCAGCAGACTAAGGGGGACAGACTCCGGGGAGCTGTTTTTT
>TRBV9|TRBJ2-1|NA|NA
CASSVVGAVPYNEQFF
TGTGCCAGCAGCGTAGTGGGGGCGGTCCCCTACAATGAGCAGTTCTTC
>TRBV27|TRBJ1-1|NA|TRBD1
CASSPAWDRGEAFF
TGTGCCAGCAGTCCGGCGTGGGACAGGGGGGAAGCTTTCTTT
>TRBV4-1|TRBJ2-7|NA|TRBD1
CASSQDSGQGVPYEQYF
TGCGCCAGCAGCCAAGATTCCGGACAGGGGGTCCCCTACGAGCAGTACTTC
>TRBV14|TRBJ2-1|NA|NA
CASSQVRVGNEQFF
TGTGCCAGCAGCCAAGTCAGGGTCGGAAATGAGCAGTTCTTC
>TRBV5-1|TRBJ2-1|NA|TRBD2
CASRGGRSSYNEQFF
TGCGCCAGCCGGGGGGGGCGAAGCTCCTACAATGAGCAGTTCTTC
>TRBV19|TRBJ1-2|few|NA
CASSPSGDRNNYGYTF
TGTGCCAGTAGTCCCTCGGGCGACAGGAATAACTATGGCTACACCTTC
>TRBV7-9|TRBJ2-7|NA|TRBD1
CASSRGTGQSSYEQYF
TGTGCCAGCAGCCGAGGGACAGGCCAAAGCTCCTACGAGCAGTACTTC
>TRBV7-8|TRBJ2-5|NA|TRBD2
CASSSIVYRGVGETQYF
TGTGCCAGCAGCTCCATCGTTTACCGGGGGGTTGGGGAGACCCAGTACTTC